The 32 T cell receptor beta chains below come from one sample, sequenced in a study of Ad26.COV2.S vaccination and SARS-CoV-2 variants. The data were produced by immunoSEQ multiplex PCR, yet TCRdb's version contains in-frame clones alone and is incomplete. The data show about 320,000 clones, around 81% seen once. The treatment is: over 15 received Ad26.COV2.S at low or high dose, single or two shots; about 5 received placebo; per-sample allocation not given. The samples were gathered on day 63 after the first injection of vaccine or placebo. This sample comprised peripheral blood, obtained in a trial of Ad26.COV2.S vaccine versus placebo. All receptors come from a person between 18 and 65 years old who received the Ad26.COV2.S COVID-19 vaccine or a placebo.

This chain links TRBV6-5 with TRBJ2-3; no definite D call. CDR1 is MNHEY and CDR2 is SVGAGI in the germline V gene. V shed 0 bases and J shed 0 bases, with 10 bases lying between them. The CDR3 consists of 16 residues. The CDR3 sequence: CASSYSSTPSTDTQYF. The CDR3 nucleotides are TGTGCCAGCAGTTACTCGTCGACACCCAGCACAGATACGCAGTATTTT.

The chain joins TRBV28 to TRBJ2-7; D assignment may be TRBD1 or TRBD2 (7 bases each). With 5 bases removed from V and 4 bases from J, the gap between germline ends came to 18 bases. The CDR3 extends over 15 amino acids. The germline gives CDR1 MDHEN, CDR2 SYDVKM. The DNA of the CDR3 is TGTGCCAGCAGTCTCAGGGGGGGGATAATTTACGAGCAGTACTTC. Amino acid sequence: CASSLRGGIIYEQYF.

Here the CDR3 reads CASSLGALDSGNTIYF. The CDR3 DNA sequence: TGTGCCAGCAGTTTAGGGGCACTCGACTCTGGAAACACCATATATTTT. This sequence joins TRBV28 and TRBJ1-3, with D possibly matching TRBD1 (5 bases). Trimming pared 2 bases from V and 0 bases from J, leaving 11 bases between. This CDR3 region has 16 residues. Germline V gives CDR1 MDHEN, CDR2 SYDVKM.

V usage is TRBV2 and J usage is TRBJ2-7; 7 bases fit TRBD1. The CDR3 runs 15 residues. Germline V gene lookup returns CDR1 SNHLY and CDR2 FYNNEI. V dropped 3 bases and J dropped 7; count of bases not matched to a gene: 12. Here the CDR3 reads CASSERPTGSWEQYF. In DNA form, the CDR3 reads TGTGCCAGCAGTGAGAGGCCGACAGGGAGCTGGGAGCAGTACTTC.

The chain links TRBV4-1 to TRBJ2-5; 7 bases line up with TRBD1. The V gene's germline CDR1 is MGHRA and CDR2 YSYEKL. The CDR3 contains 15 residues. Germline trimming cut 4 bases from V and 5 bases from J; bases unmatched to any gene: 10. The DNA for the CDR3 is TGCGCCAGCAGCCTTCTCGCAGGGGGAGATGAGACCCAGTACTTC. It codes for CASSLLAGGDETQYF.

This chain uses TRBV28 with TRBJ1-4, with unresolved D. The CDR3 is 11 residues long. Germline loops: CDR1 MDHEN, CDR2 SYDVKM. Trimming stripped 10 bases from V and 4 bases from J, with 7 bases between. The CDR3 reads CATRSNEKLFF. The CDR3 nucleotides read TGTGCCACTCGGAGTAATGAAAAACTGTTTTTT. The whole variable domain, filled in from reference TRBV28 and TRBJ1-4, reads DVKVTQSSRYLVKRTGEKVFLECVQDMDHENMFWYRQDPGLGLRLIYFSYDVKMKEKGDIPEGYSVSREKKERFSLILESASTNQTSMYLCATRSNEKLFFGSGTQLSVL.

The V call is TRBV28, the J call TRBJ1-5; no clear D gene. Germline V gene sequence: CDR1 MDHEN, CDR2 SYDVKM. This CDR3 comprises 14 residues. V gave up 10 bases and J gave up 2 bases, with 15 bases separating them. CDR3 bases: TGTGCCACCCGGCCGGGTCGAGGCAATCAGCCCCAGCATTTT. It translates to CATRPGRGNQPQHF. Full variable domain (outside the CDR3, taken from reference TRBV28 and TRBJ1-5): DVKVTQSSRYLVKRTGEKVFLECVQDMDHENMFWYRQDPGLGLRLIYFSYDVKMKEKGDIPEGYSVSREKKERFSLILESASTNQTSMYLCATRPGRGNQPQHFGDGTRLSIL.

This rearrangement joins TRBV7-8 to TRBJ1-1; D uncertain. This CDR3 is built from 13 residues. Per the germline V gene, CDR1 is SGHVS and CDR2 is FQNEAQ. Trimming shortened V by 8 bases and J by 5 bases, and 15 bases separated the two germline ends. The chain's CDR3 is CASGKRIATEAFF. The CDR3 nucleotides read TGTGCCAGCGGAAAGAGGATTGCGACTGAAGCTTTCTTT.

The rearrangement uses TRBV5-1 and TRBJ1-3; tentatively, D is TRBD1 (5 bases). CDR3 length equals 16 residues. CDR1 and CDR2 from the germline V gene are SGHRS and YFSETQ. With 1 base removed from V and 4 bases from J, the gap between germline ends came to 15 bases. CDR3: CASSLNIGAGGNTIYF. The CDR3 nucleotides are TGCGCCAGCAGCTTGAATATAGGGGCGGGAGGAAACACCATATATTTT.

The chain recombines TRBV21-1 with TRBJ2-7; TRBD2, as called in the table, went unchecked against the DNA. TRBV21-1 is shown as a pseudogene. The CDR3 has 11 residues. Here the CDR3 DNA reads TGTGCCAGCAGTCCGGTGTACGAGCAGTACTTC. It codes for CASSPVYEQYF.

The CDR3 DNA sequence: TGTGCCAGCAGCAGTTACAGGGGGGTCCACGAGCAGTACTTC. Translating gives CASSSYRGVHEQYF. The V and J genes are TRBV7-8 and TRBJ2-7; 8 nucleotides match TRBD1. CDR3 length: 14 amino acids. Germline V CDR1 and CDR2: SGHVS, FQNEAQ. J lost 5 bases, V lost 5 bases, and 8 bases had no gene match.

CDR3 DNA: TGTGCCAGTAGTCCATCGACAGGGAGTGACACTGAAGCTTTCTTT. Residues: CASSPSTGSDTEAFF. This chain connects TRBV19 to TRBJ1-1; 7 nucleotides match TRBD1. This CDR3 comprises 15 residues. CDR1 is LNHDA and CDR2 is SQIVND in the germline V gene (reference sequence). V lost 5 bases to trimming and J lost 3 bases; unmatched junction nucleotides: 9.

Here the CDR3 DNA reads TGTGCCAGCAGCCTCGGACAGGGGGCGTTAGGGTATGGCTACACCTTC. Its translation: CASSLGQGALGYGYTF. J is TRBJ1-2 and V is TRBV5-4; 11 bases are a match to TRBD1. The CDR3 runs to 16 residues. Germline V lookup: CDR1 SGHNT, CDR2 YYREEE (reference sequence). The V gene end was trimmed by 4 bases and the J gene end by 5 bases; junction bases not matched to a gene: 10.

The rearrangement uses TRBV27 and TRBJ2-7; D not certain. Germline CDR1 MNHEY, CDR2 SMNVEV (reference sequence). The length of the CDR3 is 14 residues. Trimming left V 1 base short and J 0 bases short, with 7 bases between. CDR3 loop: CASSLFSTSYEQYF. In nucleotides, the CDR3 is TGTGCCAGCAGTTTATTTTCTACCTCCTACGAGCAGTACTTC.

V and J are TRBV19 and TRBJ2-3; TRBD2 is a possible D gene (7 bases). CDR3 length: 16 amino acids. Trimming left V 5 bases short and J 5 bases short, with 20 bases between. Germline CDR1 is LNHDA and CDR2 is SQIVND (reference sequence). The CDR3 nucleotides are TGTGCCAGTAGTGTAAGGGGGGGCCTGGGGATAGATACGCAGTATTTT. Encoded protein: CASSVRGGLGIDTQYF.

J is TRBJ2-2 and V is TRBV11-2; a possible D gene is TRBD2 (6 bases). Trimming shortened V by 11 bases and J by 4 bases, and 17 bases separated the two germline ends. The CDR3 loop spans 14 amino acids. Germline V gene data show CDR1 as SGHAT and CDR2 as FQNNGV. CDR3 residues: CAGGGRRVTGELFF. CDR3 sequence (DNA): TGTGCCGGTGGAGGGAGGAGGGTCACCGGGGAGCTGTTTTTT.

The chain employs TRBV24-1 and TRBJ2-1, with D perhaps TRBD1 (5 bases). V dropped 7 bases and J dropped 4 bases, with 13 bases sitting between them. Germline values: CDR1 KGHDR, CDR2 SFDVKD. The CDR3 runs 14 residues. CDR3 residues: CATRRGKGYNEQFF. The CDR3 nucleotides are TGTGCCACCAGAAGGGGAAAAGGTTACAATGAGCAGTTCTTC.

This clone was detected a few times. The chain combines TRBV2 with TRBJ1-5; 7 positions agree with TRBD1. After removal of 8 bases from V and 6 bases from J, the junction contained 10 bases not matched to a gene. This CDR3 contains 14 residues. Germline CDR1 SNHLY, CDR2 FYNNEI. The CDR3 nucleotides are TGTGCCAGCGACGAAAGACAGGGCACTCAGCCCCAGCATTTT. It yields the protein CASDERQGTQPQHF. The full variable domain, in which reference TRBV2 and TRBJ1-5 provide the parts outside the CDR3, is EPEVTQTPSHQVTQMGQEVILRCVPISNHLYFYWYRQILGQKVEFLVSFYNNEISEKSEIFDDQFSVERPDGSNFTLKIRSTKLEDSAMYFCASDERQGTQPQHFGDGTRLSIL.

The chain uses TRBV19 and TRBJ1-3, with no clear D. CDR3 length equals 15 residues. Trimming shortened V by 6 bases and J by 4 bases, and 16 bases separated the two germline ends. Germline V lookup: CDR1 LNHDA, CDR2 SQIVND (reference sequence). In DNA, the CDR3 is TGTGCCAGTAGAGGTGGTCAGGCGGGCGGAAACACCATATATTTT. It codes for CASRGGQAGGNTIYF.

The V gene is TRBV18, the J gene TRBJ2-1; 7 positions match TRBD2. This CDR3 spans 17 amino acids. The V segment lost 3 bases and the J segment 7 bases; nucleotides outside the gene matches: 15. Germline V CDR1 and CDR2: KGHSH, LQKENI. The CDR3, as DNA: TGTGCCAGCTCACCTCTAGGTCTAGCGGAGTATGTGAATGAGCAGTTCTTC. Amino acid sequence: CASSPLGLAEYVNEQFF.

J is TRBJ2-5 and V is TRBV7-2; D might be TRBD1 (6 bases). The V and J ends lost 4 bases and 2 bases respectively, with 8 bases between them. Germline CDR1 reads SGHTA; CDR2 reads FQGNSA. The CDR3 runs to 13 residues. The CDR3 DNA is TGTGCCAGCAGCTCCCAGGGGCAAGAGACCCAGTACTTC. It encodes CASSSQGQETQYF.

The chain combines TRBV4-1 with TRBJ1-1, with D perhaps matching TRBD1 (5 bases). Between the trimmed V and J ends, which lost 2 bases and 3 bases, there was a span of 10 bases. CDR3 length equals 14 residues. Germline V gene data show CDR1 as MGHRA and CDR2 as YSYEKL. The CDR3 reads CASSQFGGDTEAFF. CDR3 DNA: TGCGCCAGCAGCCAATTCGGGGGGGACACTGAAGCTTTCTTT.

The CDR3 coding sequence is TGTGCCAGCAGCGTTTTAACTAGGGGTCTGGGCAATGAGCAGTTCTTC. This translates into CASSVLTRGLGNEQFF. V gene TRBV9 combines with J gene TRBJ2-1, with D possibly being TRBD1 or TRBD2 (5 bases each). Trimming left V 2 bases short and J 6 bases short, with 18 bases between. This CDR3 has 16 residues. In germline, CDR1 is SGDLS, CDR2 YYNGEE.

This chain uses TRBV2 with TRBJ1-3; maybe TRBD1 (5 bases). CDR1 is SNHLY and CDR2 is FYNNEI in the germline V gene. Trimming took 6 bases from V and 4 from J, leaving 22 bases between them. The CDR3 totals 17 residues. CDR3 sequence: CASSELAGALSGNTIYF. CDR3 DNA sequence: TGTGCCAGCAGCGAACTCGCTGGGGCACTCTCCGGAAACACCATATATTTT.

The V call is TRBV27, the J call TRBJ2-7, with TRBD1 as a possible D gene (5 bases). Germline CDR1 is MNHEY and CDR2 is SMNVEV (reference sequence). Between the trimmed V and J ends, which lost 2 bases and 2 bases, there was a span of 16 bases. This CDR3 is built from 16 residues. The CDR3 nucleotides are TGTGCCAGCAGTTTACGGCGGTCAGGGTTTACCTACGAGCAGTACTTC. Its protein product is CASSLRRSGFTYEQYF.

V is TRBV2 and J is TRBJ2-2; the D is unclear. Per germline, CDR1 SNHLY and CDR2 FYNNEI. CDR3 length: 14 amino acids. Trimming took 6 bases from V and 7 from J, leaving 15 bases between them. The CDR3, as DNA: TGTGCCAGCAGGGAGAGTCCTGATGGCGGGGAGCTGTTTTTT. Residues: CASRESPDGGELFF.

The CDR3 DNA is TGTGCCAGCAGCTTGGGCGCAACTAACTATGGCTACACCTTC. Amino acid sequence: CASSLGATNYGYTF. The chain links TRBV5-6 to TRBJ1-2; D ambiguous. Germline V gives CDR1 SGHDT, CDR2 YYEEEE. Trimming took off 0 bases at V and 0 bases at J, with 6 bases between the two ends. There are 14 residues in the CDR3.

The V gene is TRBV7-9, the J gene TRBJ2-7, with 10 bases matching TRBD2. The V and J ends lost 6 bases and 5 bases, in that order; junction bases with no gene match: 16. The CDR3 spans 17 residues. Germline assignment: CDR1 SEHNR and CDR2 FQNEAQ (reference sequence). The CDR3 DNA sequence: TGTGCCAGCAGTGCCACCGGCATAGCGGGGGGCCCTAACGAGCAGTACTTC. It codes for CASSATGIAGGPNEQYF. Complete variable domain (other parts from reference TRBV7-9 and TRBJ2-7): DTGVSQNPRHKITKRGQNVTFRCDPISEHNRLYWYRQTLGQGPEFLTYFQNEAQLEKSRLLSDRFSAERPKGSFSTLEIQRTEQGDSAMYLCASSATGIAGGPNEQYFGPGTRLTVT.

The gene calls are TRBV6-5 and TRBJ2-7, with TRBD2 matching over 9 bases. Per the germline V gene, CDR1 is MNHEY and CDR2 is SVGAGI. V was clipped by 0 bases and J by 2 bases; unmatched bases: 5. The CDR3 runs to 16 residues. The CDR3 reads CASSYSRGTSPYEQYF. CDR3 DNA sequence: TGTGCCAGCAGTTACTCGAGGGGGACTAGCCCCTACGAGCAGTACTTC.

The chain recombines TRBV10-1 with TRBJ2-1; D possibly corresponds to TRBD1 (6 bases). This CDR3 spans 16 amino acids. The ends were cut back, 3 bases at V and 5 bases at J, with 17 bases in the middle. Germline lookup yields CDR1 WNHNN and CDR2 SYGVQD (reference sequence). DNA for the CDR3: TGCGCCAGCAGTGAAGTCAAAACTCAGGGGAACAATGAGCAGTTCTTC. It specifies CASSEVKTQGNNEQFF.

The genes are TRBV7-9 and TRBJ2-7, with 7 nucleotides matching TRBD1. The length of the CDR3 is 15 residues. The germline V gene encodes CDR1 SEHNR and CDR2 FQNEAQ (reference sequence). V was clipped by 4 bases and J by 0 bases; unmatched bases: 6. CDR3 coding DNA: TGTGCCAGCAGCTGGGCCGGGACAGCCTCCTACGAGCAGTACTTC. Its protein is CASSWAGTASYEQYF.

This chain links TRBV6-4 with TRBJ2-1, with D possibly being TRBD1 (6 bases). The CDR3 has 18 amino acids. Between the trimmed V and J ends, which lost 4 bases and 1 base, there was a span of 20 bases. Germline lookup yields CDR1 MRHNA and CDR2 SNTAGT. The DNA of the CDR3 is TGTGCCAGCAGTGTCGGGTTGGTGGGGACATTGTCCTACAATGAGCAGTTCTTC. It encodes CASSVGLVGTLSYNEQFF.